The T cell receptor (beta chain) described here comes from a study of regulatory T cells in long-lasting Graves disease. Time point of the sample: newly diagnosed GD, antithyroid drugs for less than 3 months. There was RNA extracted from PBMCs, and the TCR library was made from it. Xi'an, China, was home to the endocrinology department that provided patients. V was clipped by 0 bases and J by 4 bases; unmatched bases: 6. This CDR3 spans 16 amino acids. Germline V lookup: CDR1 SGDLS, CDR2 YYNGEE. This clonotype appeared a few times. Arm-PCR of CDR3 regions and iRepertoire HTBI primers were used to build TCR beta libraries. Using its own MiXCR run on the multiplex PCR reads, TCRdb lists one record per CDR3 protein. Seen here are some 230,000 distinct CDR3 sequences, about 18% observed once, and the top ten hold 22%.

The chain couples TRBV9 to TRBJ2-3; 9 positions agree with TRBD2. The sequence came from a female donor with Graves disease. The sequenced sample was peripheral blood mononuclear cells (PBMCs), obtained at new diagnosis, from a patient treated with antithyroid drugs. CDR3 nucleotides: TGTGCCAGCAGCGTAGAGGGGACTAGCTCGGCAGATACGCAGTATTTT. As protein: CASSVEGTSSADTQYF. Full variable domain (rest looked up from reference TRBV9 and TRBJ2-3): DSGVTQTPKHLITATGQRVTLRCSPRSGDLSVYWYQQSLDQGLQFLIQYYNGEERAKGNILERFSAQQFPDLHSELNLSSLELGDSALYFCASSVEGTSSADTQYFGPGTRLTVL.